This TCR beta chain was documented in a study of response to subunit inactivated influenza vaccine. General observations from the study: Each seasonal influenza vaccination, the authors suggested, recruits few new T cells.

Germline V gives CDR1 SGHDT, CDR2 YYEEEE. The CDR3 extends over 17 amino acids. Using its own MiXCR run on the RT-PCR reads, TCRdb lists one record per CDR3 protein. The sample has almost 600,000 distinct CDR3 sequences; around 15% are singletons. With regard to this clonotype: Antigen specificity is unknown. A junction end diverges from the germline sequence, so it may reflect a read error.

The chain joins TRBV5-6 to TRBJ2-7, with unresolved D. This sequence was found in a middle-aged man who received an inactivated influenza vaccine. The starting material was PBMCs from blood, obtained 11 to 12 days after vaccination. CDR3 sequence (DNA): TGTGCCAGCAGCAGATTGACTGATCCCTACGAGCAGTTGGAGACGAACTTC. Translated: CASSRLTDPYEQLETNF. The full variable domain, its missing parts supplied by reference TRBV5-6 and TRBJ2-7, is DAGVTQSPTHLIKTRGQQVTLRCSPKSGHDTVSWYQQALGQGPQFIFQYYEEEERQRGNFPDRFSGHQFPNYSSELNVNALLLGDSALYLCASSRLTDPYEQLETNFGPGTRLTVT.